The 26 T cell receptor beta chains below were found in one sample sequenced in a study of T cell changes during pregnancy in multiple sclerosis (dated by TCRdb to about 2019). The method behind the library was the immunoSEQ multiplex PCR assay. TCRdb holds this immuneACCESS table with in-frame rearrangements only. Some clones are missing; in checked studies, unresolved V genes explain under half, and the rest has no known cause. For this sample there are 65,000 to 80,000 clones; approximately 95% appear just once. 1% of the sample is taken by the ten largest. The material sequenced was peripheral blood, taken in the first trimester of pregnancy. These receptors came from a female donor with multiple sclerosis, enrolled in a pregnancy study.

The V and J genes are TRBV19 and TRBJ2-7, with D perhaps TRBD1 (6 bases). Germline-derived CDR1 and CDR2 are LNHDA and SQIVND (reference sequence). V dropped 5 bases and J dropped 5 bases, with 16 bases sitting between them. The CDR3 loop spans 14 amino acids. The CDR3 DNA follows: TGTGCCAGTAGTCCATCTCAGGGGTACCACGAGCAGTACTTC. Translation: CASSPSQGYHEQYF.

The chain uses TRBV30 and TRBJ1-2, with D uncertain. V lost 3 bases to trimming and J lost 2 bases, with 16 bases between them. The CDR3 contains 15 residues. Looked up from germline, CDR1 is GTSNPN and CDR2 is SVGIG (reference sequence). CDR3 nucleotide sequence: TGTGCCTGGAGCCCCGAGCCCGGTTTAAACTATGGCTACACCTTC. Encoded protein: CAWSPEPGLNYGYTF.

This sequence joins TRBV27 and TRBJ2-1; the match to TRBD1 covers 9 bases. V was pared by 7 bases and J by 8 bases, with 9 bases of the junction left unmatched. This CDR3 has 14 residues. Germline CDR1 is MNHEY and CDR2 is SMNVEV (reference sequence). In DNA, the CDR3 is TGTGCCAGCACGTCCGGGACAGGGAACCATGAGCAGTTCTTC. Protein sequence: CASTSGTGNHEQFF.

The chain recombines TRBV7-2 with TRBJ1-2; TRBD1 matches at 8 bases. This CDR3 contains 18 residues. The V and J ends lost 5 bases and 3 bases, in that order; junction bases with no gene match: 17. Germline values: CDR1 SGHTA, CDR2 FQGNSA. CDR3 in DNA: TGTGCCAGCAGCCTTCCAGCAATCCCGACAGGGGCGGACTATGGCTACACCTTC. It encodes CASSLPAIPTGADYGYTF. Looking up the rest from reference TRBV7-2 and TRBJ1-2 gives the full variable domain: GAGVSQSPSNKVTEKGKDVELRCDPISGHTALYWYRQSLGQGLEFLIYFQGNSAPDKSGLPSDRFSAERTGGSVSTLTIQRTQQEDSAVYLCASSLPAIPTGADYGYTFGSGTRLTVV.

V gene TRBV7-6 combines with J gene TRBJ1-3, with D possibly being TRBD1 (5 bases). Germline-derived CDR1 and CDR2 are SGHVS and FNYEAQ. The CDR3 loop spans 16 amino acids. V lost 4 bases to trimming and J lost 3 bases, with 16 bases between them. The CDR3 DNA sequence: TGTGCCAGCAGCTACGGGGCCCGGGGGATTGGAAACACCATATATTTT. Residues: CASSYGARGIGNTIYF.

The rearrangement links TRBV19 to TRBJ2-3; 8 bases fit TRBD1. The germline V gene has CDR1 LNHDA and CDR2 SQIVND (reference sequence). V gave up 4 bases and J gave up 8 bases; unmatched junction bases: 14. This CDR3 is built from 16 residues. In DNA form, the CDR3 reads TGTGCCAGTAGTAGAGGACAGGGAAGTGGGGAAGGTACGCAGTATTTT. It yields the protein CASSRGQGSGEGTQYF.

The chain carries TRBV6-5 and TRBJ2-7; the D is unclear. The CDR3 extends over 15 amino acids. V was pared by 0 bases and J by 3 bases, with 12 bases between. Germline CDR1 MNHEY, CDR2 SVGAGI. The CDR3 DNA reads as TGTGCCAGCAGTTACTCCTTTGGCACAAACTACGAGCAGTACTTC. Its protein is CASSYSFGTNYEQYF.

V usage is TRBV28 and J usage is TRBJ2-3; 9 nucleotides agree with TRBD1. Trimming at V came to 2 bases and at J to 7 bases, leaving 1 base not matched to a gene. CDR1 and CDR2 from the germline V gene are MDHEN and SYDVKM. The CDR3 totals 13 residues. The CDR3 nucleotides read TGTGCCAGCAGTTTAAACAGGGGGCATACGCAGTATTTT. This gives the protein CASSLNRGHTQYF.

The rearrangement links TRBV10-3 to TRBJ1-5; possibly TRBD1 for D (5 bases). The V end was cut by 5 bases, the J end by 4 bases, with 12 bases between. Germline lookup yields CDR1 ENHRY and CDR2 SYGVKD. The CDR3 contains 14 residues. CDR3: CAISFGRGNQPQHF. Here the CDR3 DNA reads TGTGCCATCAGTTTCGGACGGGGGAATCAGCCCCAGCATTTT.

Here the CDR3 DNA reads TGCAGCGTTGAGGATAGCGGGAGAAAGACCCAGTACTTC. It encodes CSVEDSGRKTQYF. J is TRBJ2-5 and V is TRBV29-1, with 9 bases aligning to TRBD2. V lost 3 bases and J lost 6; bases outside the gene matches: 5. The V gene's germline CDR1 is SQVTM and CDR2 ANQGSEA. The CDR3 length is 13 residues. Variable domain in full (rest from reference TRBV29-1 and TRBJ2-5): SAVISQKPSRDICQRGTSLTIQCQVDSQVTMMFWYRQQPGQSLTLIATANQGSEATYESGFVIDKFPISRPNLTFSTLTVSNMSPEDSSIYLCSVEDSGRKTQYFGPGTRLLVL.

This CDR3 is CASSFHPGKSVEAFF. CDR3 sequence (DNA): TGTGCCAGCAGTTTCCACCCCGGGAAGTCTGTTGAAGCTTTCTTT. The chain uses TRBV6-5 and TRBJ1-1; D remains unclear. This CDR3 is built from 15 residues. In germline, CDR1 is MNHEY, CDR2 SVGAGI. The V end lost 4 bases, the J end lost 7 bases, and 19 bases lay between the germline ends.

The V gene is TRBV11-1, the J gene TRBJ2-1, with 8 nucleotides matching TRBD1. The CDR3 covers 17 residues. J gave up 9 bases and V 1 base, and 14 bases lay outside the gene matches. Germline CDR1 SGHAT, CDR2 FQDESV (reference sequence). Here the CDR3 reads CASSLGVNRGEDGEQFF. DNA of the CDR3: TGTGCCAGCAGCTTAGGGGTGAACAGGGGGGAGGACGGTGAGCAGTTCTTC.

The V gene is TRBV2, the J gene TRBJ2-7, with TRBD2 matching over 14 bases. Germline CDR1 SNHLY, CDR2 FYNNEI. This CDR3 comprises 14 residues. The ends lost 7 bases at V and 8 bases at J; junction bases unmatched: 7. The CDR3 DNA reads TGTGCCAGCATTACCGGGACTAGCGGGAGAAAGCAGTACTTC. Amino acids: CASITGTSGRKQYF.

V gene TRBV30 combines with J gene TRBJ2-3; D gene unclear. V was cut by 1 base and J by 6 bases, with 8 bases left in between. Germline CDR1 reads GTSNPN; CDR2 reads SVGIG (reference sequence). The CDR3 has 12 amino acids. CDR3 region: CAWSGPADTQYF. Written as DNA, the CDR3 is TGTGCCTGGAGTGGCCCCGCGGATACGCAGTATTTT.

The rearrangement uses TRBV9 and TRBJ1-1; D remains unclear. V was trimmed by 3 bases and J by 1 base, leaving 10 bases between them. The germline CDR1 and CDR2 sequences are SGDLS and YYNGEE. The CDR3 is 14 residues long. CDR3 loop: CASSAQVENTEAFF. CDR3 coding DNA: TGTGCCAGCAGCGCACAAGTCGAGAACACTGAAGCTTTCTTT.

The chain is built from TRBV9 and TRBJ2-2, with 9 bases identical to TRBD2. Trimming at V came to 2 bases and at J to 4 bases, leaving 9 bases not matched to a gene. Per germline, CDR1 SGDLS and CDR2 YYNGEE. There are 17 residues in the CDR3. In DNA, the CDR3 is TGTGCCAGCAGCGTCAACGGGGGCGGGGGGGCCACCGGGGAGCTGTTTTTT. Its protein product is CASSVNGGGGATGELFF.

The chain couples TRBV28 to TRBJ1-4; D is possibly TRBD1 (6 bases). Germline V gene data show CDR1 as MDHEN and CDR2 as SYDVKM. The length of the CDR3 is 14 residues. V lost 4 bases, J lost 8 bases, and 14 bases lay in between. CDR3 amino acids: CASSSPGVDEKLFF. DNA of the CDR3: TGTGCCAGCAGTTCCCCAGGGGTCGACGAAAAACTGTTTTTT.

This chain joins TRBV7-2 and TRBJ1-2; no definite D call. V was pared by 5 bases and J by 4 bases, with 17 bases between. From germline, CDR1 is SGHTA and CDR2 FQGNSA. The length of the CDR3 is 15 residues. CDR3 loop: CASSPLLQNIYGYTF. The CDR3 DNA is TGTGCCAGCAGCCCCCTCTTACAGAACATCTATGGCTACACCTTC.

The genes are TRBV27 and TRBJ1-5, with TRBD1 matching over 7 bases. Per germline, CDR1 MNHEY and CDR2 SMNVEV (reference sequence). This CDR3 is 16 amino acids long. Trimming at V came to 5 bases and at J to 1 base, leaving 8 bases not matched to a gene. CDR3 sequence (DNA): TGTGCCAGCAGTCCCGCCGGGACAGAGAGCAATCAGCCCCAGCATTTT. Residues: CASSPAGTESNQPQHF.

CDR3 residues: CASSTGQPNQPQHF. The CDR3 DNA sequence: TGTGCCAGCAGCACTGGACAGCCCAATCAGCCCCAGCATTTT. J is TRBJ1-5 and V is TRBV7-8; maybe TRBD1 (6 bases). The germline gives CDR1 SGHVS, CDR2 FQNEAQ. V dropped 5 bases and J dropped 3 bases, with 11 bases sitting between them. The CDR3 is 14 residues long.

The chain links TRBV21-1 to TRBJ2-5; TRBD1 is taken as the D call from the table, unchecked against the DNA. TRBV21-1 is a known pseudogene. This CDR3 region has 16 residues. The CDR3 DNA follows: TGTGCCAGCAGAGAGACAGGGTACCCAACCCAAGAGACCCAGTACTTC. Translating gives CASRETGYPTQETQYF.

V and J are TRBV7-8 and TRBJ2-1, with 7 bases that match TRBD1. There are 17 residues in the CDR3. Germline CDR1 is SGHVS and CDR2 is FQNEAQ. V was clipped by 5 bases and J by 13 bases; unmatched bases: 23. In DNA form, the CDR3 reads TGTGCCAGCAGCCCCGGGACAGTCGCCTACTCTCCTTACCCCCAGTTCTTC. Protein: CASSPGTVAYSPYPQFF.

V is TRBV15 and J is TRBJ2-1; 9 nucleotides align to TRBD2. J gave up 2 bases and V 6 bases, and 5 bases lay outside the gene matches. The CDR3 contains 15 residues. The germline V gene has CDR1 LNHNV and CDR2 YYDKDF (reference sequence). CDR3 sequence: CATRVRTSAYNEQFF. The CDR3 DNA reads as TGTGCCACCAGGGTCAGGACTAGCGCCTACAATGAGCAGTTCTTC.

The chain is built from TRBV28 and TRBJ2-2; TRBD2 matches 10 bases. This CDR3 comprises 15 residues. CDR1 is MDHEN, CDR2 SYDVKM, per germline. V lost 8 bases, J lost 3 bases, and 6 bases stayed unmatched. The CDR3 coding sequence is TGTGCCAGCCGAGGCCTAGCGGGAGACACCGGGGAGCTGTTTTTT. Translating gives CASRGLAGDTGELFF.

This chain links TRBV14 with TRBJ2-5; the match to TRBD2 covers 7 bases. This CDR3 spans 15 amino acids. Germline V CDR1 and CDR2: SGHDN, FVKESK. The junction had 6 bases not matched to a gene; V was cut back by 0 bases and J by 5 bases. DNA for the CDR3: TGTGCCAGCAGCCAAGATGGGAGGGTATCGGAGACCCAGTACTTC. This translates into CASSQDGRVSETQYF.

The chain carries TRBV4-3 and TRBJ1-5, with 11 bases fitting TRBD1. Trimming cost V 8 bases and J 2 bases; bases outside gene matches: 5. The length of the CDR3 is 15 residues. Germline V gene lookup returns CDR1 LGHNA and CDR2 YSLEER. The CDR3 here is CASGQGAGGNQPQHF. CDR3 nucleotides: TGCGCCAGCGGACAGGGGGCGGGGGGCAATCAGCCCCAGCATTTT.